The 27 T cell receptor beta chains below come from one sample, sequenced in a study of chemoradiotherapy in HPV16-positive cancers. Using immunoSEQ multiplex PCR, the repertoire was profiled, and TCRdb retains in-frame clones only, with some absent. The profile shows 7,700 or so clones, around 68% of them singletons. Sampling was performed from a patient who underwent chemoradiotherapy. These receptors were collected from a human donor with HPV-associated anogenital cancer.

This clone has a handful of counts. This chain joins TRBV28 and TRBJ1-4; D remains unclear. V shed 2 bases and J shed 5 bases, with 6 bases lying between them. Germline lookup yields CDR1 MDHEN and CDR2 SYDVKM. The CDR3 sequence is 13 residues long. The CDR3 here is CASSLLKNEKLFF. CDR3 nucleotides: TGTGCCAGCAGTTTACTGAAAAATGAAAAACTGTTTTTT.

The V and J genes are TRBV4-3 and TRBJ2-3; 8 bases align to TRBD1. The J segment lost 3 bases and the V segment lost 0 bases, leaving 11 bases of the junction unmatched. Germline lookup yields CDR1 LGHNA and CDR2 YSLEER. This CDR3 region has 18 residues. CDR3 protein: CASSQDLDRGSSTDTQYF. For the CDR3, the DNA is TGCGCCAGCAGCCAAGACCTTGACAGGGGTTCATCAACAGATACGCAGTATTTT.

This clone was seen more than once but under ten times. The chain employs TRBV4-3 and TRBJ1-5, with TRBD1 as a possible D gene (5 bases). The ends were cut back, 1 base at V and 11 bases at J, with 12 bases in the middle. This CDR3 spans 13 amino acids. Per germline, CDR1 LGHNA and CDR2 YSLEER. The CDR3 spells CASSQGGSSAQHF. DNA for the CDR3: TGCGCCAGCAGCCAAGGGGGGTCCTCGGCCCAGCATTTT.

The chain joins TRBV6-1 to TRBJ1-2; D not certain. Trimming shortened V by 3 bases and J by 5 bases, and 7 bases separated the two germline ends. Germline CDR1 reads MNHNS; CDR2 reads SASEGT. The CDR3 loop spans 12 amino acids. The CDR3 reads CASSDPQYGYTF. The CDR3 nucleotides read TGTGCCAGCAGTGACCCCCAGTATGGCTACACCTTC.

The V call is TRBV9, the J call TRBJ2-7; 12 positions match TRBD2. With 0 bases clipped from V and 2 bases from J, the junction kept 15 bases outside the gene matches. The CDR3 is 20 residues long. Germline CDR1 SGDLS, CDR2 YYNGEE. CDR3 DNA sequence: TGTGCCAGCAGCGTAGCGGGCGGATACTTGACTAGCGGGAGACCCTACGAGCAGTACTTC. Amino acids: CASSVAGGYLTSGRPYEQYF.

This chain joins TRBV19 and TRBJ1-2, with D possibly TRBD1 on 5 matching bases. CDR1 LNHDA and CDR2 SQIVND come from the germline V gene (reference sequence). V was cut by 4 bases and J by 6 bases, with 15 bases left in between. The length of the CDR3 is 14 residues. The CDR3 DNA sequence: TGTGCCAGTAGTAGTATCTCGGGGGTTAATGGCTACACCTTC. Amino acids: CASSSISGVNGYTF. The complete variable domain, with remaining parts taken from reference TRBV19 and TRBJ1-2, reads DGGITQSPKYLFRKEGQNVTLSCEQNLNHDAMYWYRQDPGQGLRLIYYSQIVNDFQKGDIAEGYSVSREKKESFPLTVTSAQKNPTAFYLCASSSISGVNGYTFGSGTRLTVV.

This clone was found once. The rearrangement joins TRBV7-2 to TRBJ2-1; 7 nucleotides line up with TRBD2. The CDR3 totals 15 residues. The V and J ends lost 5 bases and 7 bases, in that order; junction bases with no gene match: 11. Germline assignment: CDR1 SGHTA and CDR2 FQGNSA. DNA for the CDR3: TGTGCCAGCAGCCCAACCGGGGGGAATAAAAATGAGCAGTTCTTC. Translating it yields CASSPTGGNKNEQFF.

The chain carries TRBV30 and TRBJ2-7; D perhaps matches TRBD1 (6 bases). Trimming took off 3 bases at V and 4 bases at J, with 19 bases between the two ends. Germline loops: CDR1 GTSNPN, CDR2 SVGIG (reference sequence). The CDR3 spans 15 residues. The CDR3 loop reads CAWRGGKGNLYEQYF. The CDR3 bases are TGTGCCTGGAGAGGGGGAAAGGGGAATCTATACGAGCAGTACTTC. Variable domain in full (rest from reference TRBV30 and TRBJ2-7): SQTIHQWPATLVQPVGSPLSLECTVEGTSNPNLYWYRQAAGRGLQLLFYSVGIGQISSEVPQNLSASRPQDRQFILSSKKLLLSDSGFYLCAWRGGKGNLYEQYFGPGTRLTVT.

CDR3 region: CASSSPHGAGGYTF. The CDR3 DNA reads as TGTGCCAGTAGTTCCCCGCACGGGGCGGGAGGCTACACCTTC. V is TRBV19 and J is TRBJ1-2; tentative D call: TRBD1 (5 bases). V gave up 5 bases and J gave up 8 bases, with 18 bases separating them. The CDR3 extends over 14 amino acids. Looked up from germline, CDR1 is LNHDA and CDR2 is SQIVND (reference sequence).

This chain links TRBV7-9 with TRBJ1-2, with 8 bases that match TRBD1. The CDR3 runs 14 residues. The J segment lost 8 bases and the V segment lost 4 bases, leaving 9 bases of the junction unmatched. From germline, CDR1 is SEHNR and CDR2 FQNEAQ (reference sequence). CDR3 in amino acids: CASSWTGFSRGYTF. In nucleotides, the CDR3 is TGTGCCAGCAGCTGGACAGGGTTCTCGAGGGGCTACACCTTC.

The chain couples TRBV11-3 to TRBJ2-5, with 13 bases lining up with TRBD2. TRBJ2-7 matches the DNA end more closely, so the J call is doubtful. The CDR3 length is 16 residues. Per germline, CDR1 SGHNT and CDR2 YENEEA. This CDR3 is CASSRILAGGPYEQYF. The CDR3 coding sequence is TGTGCCAGCAGCCGGATACTAGCGGGAGGGCCTTACGAGCAGTACTTC.

In this sample, this clone turned up a few times. The rearrangement links TRBV30 to TRBJ1-5, with D perhaps TRBD1 (5 bases). The CDR3 length is 14 residues. Germline CDR1 and CDR2: GTSNPN and SVGIG (reference sequence). Trimming pared 2 bases from V and 7 bases from J, leaving 15 bases between. CDR3 DNA sequence: TGTGCCTGGAGTCGGGCAGGGAACAGGCAGCCCCAGCATTTT. Its protein is CAWSRAGNRQPQHF.

The rearrangement uses TRBV30 and TRBJ1-1; TRBD1 is a possible D gene (6 bases). V lost 1 base and J lost 7, with 10 bases in between. The CDR3 spans 12 residues. Germline V gene lookup returns CDR1 GTSNPN and CDR2 SVGIG (reference sequence). CDR3: CAWSGGAGEAFF. The CDR3 coding sequence is TGTGCCTGGAGTGGGGGGGCCGGTGAAGCTTTCTTT.

The CDR3 DNA follows: TGTGCCAGCAGCTCCCAACAGGGGTTGCATGAAAAACTGTTTTTT. Translated, it gives CASSSQQGLHEKLFF. The chain recombines TRBV7-2 with TRBJ1-4; 7 nucleotides match TRBD1. Per germline, CDR1 SGHTA and CDR2 FQGNSA. The CDR3 contains 15 residues. V was pared by 4 bases and J by 6 bases, with 8 bases of the junction left unmatched.

V and J are TRBV7-9 and TRBJ1-3; 7 nucleotides match TRBD1. The CDR3 consists of 14 residues. J gave up 2 bases and V 2 bases, and 0 bases lay outside the gene matches. Germline V gene data show CDR1 as SEHNR and CDR2 as FQNEAQ (reference sequence). The CDR3 DNA is TGTGCCAGCAGCTTACAGGGGGCTGGAAACACCATATATTTT. This encodes CASSLQGAGNTIYF.

The V gene is TRBV5-4, the J gene TRBJ1-2, with D unclear. V lost 1 base, J lost 8 bases, and 12 bases lay in between. This CDR3 has 13 residues. Germline CDR1 reads SGHNT; CDR2 reads YYREEE (reference sequence). CDR3 DNA: TGTGCCAGCAGCTTGAATGGGGTTGGCGGCTACACCTTC. Its translation: CASSLNGVGGYTF.

This clone was counted a few times. The V call is TRBV9, the J call TRBJ2-7, with D tentatively TRBD2 (6 bases). The V end was cut by 4 bases, the J end by 1 base, with 18 bases between. The CDR3 totals 16 residues. Germline loops: CDR1 SGDLS, CDR2 YYNGEE. CDR3 nucleotide sequence: TGTGCCAGCAGCCCCTATTTGACTAGGGGATCCTACGAGCAGTACTTC. Protein sequence: CASSPYLTRGSYEQYF.

In DNA, the CDR3 is TGTGCCAGCAGCTCAACCTCTGGAAACACCATATATTTT. It is translated as CASSSTSGNTIYF. The chain links TRBV11-3 to TRBJ1-3, with unresolved D. CDR1 is SGHNT and CDR2 is YENEEA in the germline V gene. Trimming left V 4 bases short and J 0 bases short, with 4 bases between. CDR3 length: 13 residues.

V and J are TRBV18 and TRBJ1-1; D might be TRBD1 (6 bases). The ends were cut back, 2 bases at V and 0 bases at J, with 13 bases in the middle. This CDR3 is built from 16 residues. Germline values: CDR1 KGHSH, CDR2 LQKENI. The CDR3 sequence: CASSPRTARMNTEAFF. Written as DNA, the CDR3 is TGTGCCAGCTCACCAAGGACAGCCAGGATGAACACTGAAGCTTTCTTT.

The gene calls are TRBV27 and TRBJ2-5; possible D gene TRBD1, 5 bases. CDR3 length: 14 residues. Trimming shortened V by 2 bases and J by 2 bases, and 9 bases separated the two germline ends. CDR1 is MNHEY, CDR2 SMNVEV, per germline (reference sequence). The CDR3 DNA reads TGTGCCAGCAGTTTAGCAGGGCAGCAAGAGACCCAGTACTTC. This translates into CASSLAGQQETQYF.

The chain links TRBV18 to TRBJ2-1; perhaps TRBD2 as D (6 bases). Germline assignment: CDR1 KGHSH and CDR2 LQKENI. Trimming removed 3 bases from V and 4 bases from J, with 19 bases in between. The CDR3 is 17 amino acids. The CDR3 protein is CASSPRDLNLGYNEQFF. CDR3 DNA sequence: TGTGCCAGCTCACCGCGGGACTTAAATCTGGGGTACAATGAGCAGTTCTTC. Together with reference TRBV18 and TRBJ2-1, the CDR3 gives the full variable domain: NAGVMQNPRHLVRRRGQEARLRCSPMKGHSHVYWYRQLPEEGLKFMVYLQKENIIDESGMPKERFSAEFPKEGPSILRIQQVVRGDSAAYFCASSPRDLNLGYNEQFFGPGTRLTVL.

This clone turned up a few times. The chain combines TRBV11-2 with TRBJ1-2; 8 nucleotides line up with TRBD1. From germline, CDR1 is SGHAT and CDR2 FQNNGV. Unmatched junction bases numbered 8, after V lost 1 base and J lost 13 bases. The CDR3 has 13 residues. The CDR3 reads CASSLGRQGRSTF. CDR3 DNA sequence: TGTGCCAGCAGCTTAGGACGACAGGGGAGGAGCACCTTC.

The chain combines TRBV9 with TRBJ1-4; no clear D gene. The CDR3 is 15 residues long. Trimming cost V 4 bases and J 4 bases, with 14 bases left between them. CDR1 and CDR2 (germline): SGDLS, YYNGEE. CDR3 sequence: CASSPEPVLNEKLFF. In nucleotides, the CDR3 is TGTGCCAGCAGCCCGGAACCGGTCCTTAATGAAAAACTGTTTTTT.

J is TRBJ1-4 and V is TRBV19, with D unclear. The germline V and J ends were trimmed by 1 base and 2 bases, with 5 bases remaining between them. The CDR3 is 14 amino acids. Germline CDR1 reads LNHDA; CDR2 reads SQIVND (reference sequence). In DNA form, the CDR3 reads TGTGCCAGTAGTATAGGGGCCACTAATGAAAAACTGTTTTTT. Its protein product is CASSIGATNEKLFF. Together with reference TRBV19 and TRBJ1-4, the CDR3 gives the full variable domain: DGGITQSPKYLFRKEGQNVTLSCEQNLNHDAMYWYRQDPGQGLRLIYYSQIVNDFQKGDIAEGYSVSREKKESFPLTVTSAQKNPTAFYLCASSIGATNEKLFFGSGTQLSVL.

This chain connects TRBV10-3 to TRBJ1-2; TRBD1 is a possible D gene (5 bases). V was cut by 4 bases and J by 9 bases, with 15 bases left in between. The germline V gene encodes CDR1 ENHRY and CDR2 SYGVKD. The CDR3 has 13 residues. The CDR3 DNA follows: TGTGCCATCAGTGGGGCAGAGTCGGGGCGCTACACCTTC. Translation gives CAISGAESGRYTF.

This clone has only one observation. The chain uses TRBV2 and TRBJ1-3; no clear D. This CDR3 is built from 13 residues. CDR1 and CDR2 from the germline V gene are SNHLY and FYNNEI. V was trimmed by 6 bases and J by 6 bases, leaving 12 bases between them. The CDR3 loop reads CASRWGRENTIYF. The CDR3, as DNA: TGTGCCAGCAGGTGGGGAAGGGAAAACACCATATATTTT. The variable domain in full, completed from reference TRBV2 and TRBJ1-3, reads EPEVTQTPSHQVTQMGQEVILRCVPISNHLYFYWYRQILGQKVEFLVSFYNNEISEKSEIFDDQFSVERPDGSNFTLKIRSTKLEDSAMYFCASRWGRENTIYFGEGSWLTVV.

V is TRBV4-3 and J is TRBJ1-1, with a weak D call TRBD1 (6 bases). The CDR3 sequence is 18 residues long. Germline assignment: CDR1 LGHNA and CDR2 YSLEER. V shed 0 bases and J shed 1 base, with 18 bases lying between them. CDR3 nucleotide sequence: TGCGCCAGCAGCCAAGATCGCGCCCGGGACACGGAGAACACTGAAGCTTTCTTT. Residues: CASSQDRARDTENTEAFF.